Below, one T cell receptor (beta chain) is given with its context. Its target is unknown. The PCR was carried out with 60 Vbeta primers and 13 Jbeta primers. Generated by immunoSEQ multiplex PCR, the TCRdb table keeps only in-frame clones and is missing some. The sample records 95,000 to 100,000 clones, under 85% being singletons. The data derive from a study of cytomegalovirus exposure and HLA in healthy donors. General study points: Most CMV-associated TCR beta chains were later found to appear HLA-restricted.

The CDR3 has 14 residues. Germline loops: CDR1 LNHDA, CDR2 SQIVND (reference sequence). Trimming removed 4 bases from V and 7 bases from J; junction bases left unmatched: 2. Donors were nominally healthy when sampled, though unrecorded immune exposures were likely. The rearrangement links TRBV19 to TRBJ2-1, with 12 positions matching TRBD1. Sequencing was carried out using PBMCs. This TCR came from a man aged 35-49 years in good health and CMV-seronegative. DNA of the CDR3: TGTGCCAGTAGTAGGGACAGGGGGCGGAATGAGCAGTTCTTC. It yields the protein CASSRDRGRNEQFF.